The clone carrying this TCR beta chain appeared once. The entry originates in a study of blood T cell repertoires in COVID-19. The CDR3 totals 16 residues. Losses at the gene ends were 3 bases for V and 0 bases for J; bases not matched to a gene: 2. The germline CDR1 and CDR2 sequences are LGHNA and YSLEER. Sequencing used immunoSEQ multiplex PCR; TCRdb keeps in-frame clones, though not all of them. Of just over 50,000 clones in the sample, over 75% were seen once. This clonotype originated in a man between 65 and 85 years old with acute or convalescent COVID-19. The V and J genes are TRBV4-3 and TRBJ2-1; 10 bases align to TRBD2. The sample comprised peripheral blood. The CDR3 is CASSHIAGGSYNEQFF. CDR3 coding DNA: TGCGCCAGCAGCCATATAGCGGGAGGCTCCTACAATGAGCAGTTCTTC.